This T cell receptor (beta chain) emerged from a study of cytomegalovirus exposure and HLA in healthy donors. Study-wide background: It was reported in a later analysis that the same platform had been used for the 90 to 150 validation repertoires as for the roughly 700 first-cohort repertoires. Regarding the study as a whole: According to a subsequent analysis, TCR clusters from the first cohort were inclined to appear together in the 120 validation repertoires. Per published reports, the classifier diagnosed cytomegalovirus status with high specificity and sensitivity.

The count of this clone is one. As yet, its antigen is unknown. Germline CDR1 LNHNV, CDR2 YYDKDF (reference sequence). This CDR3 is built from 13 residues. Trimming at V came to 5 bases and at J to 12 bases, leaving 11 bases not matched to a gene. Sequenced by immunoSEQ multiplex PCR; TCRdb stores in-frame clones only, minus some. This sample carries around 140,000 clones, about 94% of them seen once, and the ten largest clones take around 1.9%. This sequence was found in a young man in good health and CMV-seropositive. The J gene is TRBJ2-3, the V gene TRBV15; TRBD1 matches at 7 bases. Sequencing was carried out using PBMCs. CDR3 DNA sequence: TGTGCCACCAGCCTAACAGGGGCCCTCGAACAGTATTTT. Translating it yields CATSLTGALEQYF.